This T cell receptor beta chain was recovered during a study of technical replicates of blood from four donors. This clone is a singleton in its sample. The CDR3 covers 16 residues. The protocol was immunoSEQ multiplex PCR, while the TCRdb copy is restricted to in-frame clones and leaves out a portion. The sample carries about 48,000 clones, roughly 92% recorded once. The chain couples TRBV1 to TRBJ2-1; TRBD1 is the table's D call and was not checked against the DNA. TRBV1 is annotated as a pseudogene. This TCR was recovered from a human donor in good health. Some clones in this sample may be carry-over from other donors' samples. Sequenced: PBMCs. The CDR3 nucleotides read TGCACCAGCAGCCAACAGGGACAGGGGACTGACAATGAGCAGTTCTTC. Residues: CTSSQQGQGTDNEQFF.